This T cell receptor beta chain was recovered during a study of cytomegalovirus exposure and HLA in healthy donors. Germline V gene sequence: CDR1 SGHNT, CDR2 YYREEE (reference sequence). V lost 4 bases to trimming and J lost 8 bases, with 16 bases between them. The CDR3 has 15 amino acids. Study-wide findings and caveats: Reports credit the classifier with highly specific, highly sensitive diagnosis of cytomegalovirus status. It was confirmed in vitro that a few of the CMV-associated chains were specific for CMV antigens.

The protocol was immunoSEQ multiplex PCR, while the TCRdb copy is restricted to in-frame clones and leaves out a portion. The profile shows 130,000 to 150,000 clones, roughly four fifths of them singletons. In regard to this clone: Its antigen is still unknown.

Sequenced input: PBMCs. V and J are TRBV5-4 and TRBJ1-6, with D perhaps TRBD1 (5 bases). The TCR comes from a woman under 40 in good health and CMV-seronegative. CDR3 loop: CASSLDPGVDSPLHF. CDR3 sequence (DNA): TGTGCCAGCAGCCTCGATCCGGGGGTGGATTCACCCCTCCACTTT.